The source of this T cell receptor beta chain is a study of response to subunit inactivated influenza vaccine. The table lists this clonotype with a few counts. Each CDR3 protein is one row after TCRdb ran MiXCR on the RT-PCR reads. The repertoire includes 700,000 to 900,000 distinct CDR3 sequences, roughly 20% of them detected once, and 10% sits in the top ten. CDR3 size: 13 residues. The germline V and J ends were trimmed by 11 bases and 3 bases, with 13 bases remaining between them. CDR1 KGHDR and CDR2 SFDVKD come from the germline V gene. The chain recombines TRBV24-1 with TRBJ2-1; D remains ambiguous. The sequence derives from a man aged 45-65 years who received an inactivated influenza vaccine. The material was PBMCs from blood, obtained roughly 5 days after vaccination. The CDR3 is CASSDWYYNEQFF. The CDR3 nucleotides read TGTGCCAGCTCCGACTGGTACTACAATGAGCAGTTCTTC.